This entry lists 17 T cell receptor beta chains sequenced from one sample in a study of control samples from healthy donors and cancer patients. Method: immunoSEQ multiplex PCR; TCRdb's copy keeps in-frame clones and lacks some. The data show about 160,000 clones, 80% to 95% seen once. The specimen sequenced was blood. The source of these receptors is a woman in her thirties in good health.

The rearrangement uses TRBV2 and TRBJ2-2; D might be TRBD1 or TRBD2, each matching 5 bases. Deletions cut 8 bases from V and 3 bases from J, with 16 bases between. The CDR3 is made up of 15 amino acids. Germline V gives CDR1 SNHLY, CDR2 FYNNEI. CDR3 residues: CASRKQDLYTGELFF. CDR3 in DNA: TGTGCCAGCCGTAAACAGGACTTATACACCGGGGAGCTGTTTTTT. Full variable domain (rest looked up from reference TRBV2 and TRBJ2-2): EPEVTQTPSHQVTQMGQEVILRCVPISNHLYFYWYRQILGQKVEFLVSFYNNEISEKSEIFDDQFSVERPDGSNFTLKIRSTKLEDSAMYFCASRKQDLYTGELFFGEGSRLTVL.

The J gene is TRBJ1-2, the V gene TRBV4-3; maybe TRBD1 (6 bases). In germline, CDR1 is LGHNA, CDR2 YSLEER. CDR3 length: 16 residues. V was pared by 0 bases and J by 5 bases, with 16 bases between. The DNA for the CDR3 is TGCGCCAGCAGCCAAGAGTGGAGACAGGAATCGTATGGCTACACCTTC. Amino acids: CASSQEWRQESYGYTF.

The rearrangement links TRBV4-2 to TRBJ2-5, with TRBD2 matching over 8 bases. CDR3 length: 16 residues. Germline CDR1 reads LGHNA; CDR2 reads YNFKEQ. V lost 5 bases and J lost 5; bases outside the gene matches: 13. The CDR3 DNA follows: TGTGCCAGCAGCGACAGTCGGGGGGGGCCTGAGGAGACCCAGTACTTC. Protein: CASSDSRGGPEETQYF.

This chain connects TRBV3-1 (or the pseudogene TRBV3-2) to TRBJ2-7, with a weak D call TRBD2 (5 bases). V was pared by 8 bases and J by 7 bases, with 21 bases between. The CDR3 runs to 14 residues. The germline V gene encodes CDR1 LGHDT and CDR2 YNNKEL (reference sequence). The CDR3 region is CASARRAGPPEQYF. The CDR3 DNA reads TGTGCCAGCGCCAGGCGGGCTGGGCCCCCGGAGCAGTACTTC.

V is TRBV6-5 and J is TRBJ1-3; D may be TRBD1 (5 bases). The CDR3 loop spans 14 amino acids. Germline CDR1 and CDR2: MNHEY and SVGAGI. V lost 6 bases and J 0 bases, leaving 9 bases between the germline ends. CDR3 in DNA: TGTGCCAGCAGGCGAGACAGCTCTGGAAACACCATATATTTT. It specifies CASRRDSSGNTIYF.

This chain joins TRBV24-1 and TRBJ2-1; 7 bases fit TRBD1. The CDR3 has 16 residues. CDR1 and CDR2 from the germline V gene are KGHDR and SFDVKD. Losses at the gene ends were 4 bases for V and 0 bases for J; bases not matched to a gene: 5. CDR3 sequence reads: CATSDRDRGSYNEQFF. DNA for the CDR3: TGTGCCACCAGTGACCGGGACAGAGGCTCCTACAATGAGCAGTTCTTC.

The chain recombines TRBV15 with TRBJ1-5; D ambiguous. Looked up from germline, CDR1 is LNHNV and CDR2 is YYDKDF (reference sequence). CDR3 length: 13 amino acids. The V end was cut by 4 bases, the J end by 6 bases, with 10 bases between. CDR3 amino acids: CATSKSEAQPQHF. The CDR3 DNA reads as TGTGCCACCAGCAAGTCCGAGGCTCAGCCCCAGCATTTT.

J is TRBJ2-7 and V is TRBV7-2; the match to TRBD2 covers 8 bases. Losses at the gene ends were 4 bases for V and 2 bases for J; bases not matched to a gene: 4. CDR1 and CDR2 from the germline V gene are SGHTA and FQGNSA. The CDR3 sequence is 14 residues long. CDR3 DNA: TGTGCCAGCAGCTCTCGGGAGGGTCCCTACGAGCAGTACTTC. This sequence encodes CASSSREGPYEQYF.

The V and J genes are TRBV5-4 and TRBJ2-3, with D possibly being TRBD1 (5 bases). The germline gives CDR1 SGHNT, CDR2 YYREEE (reference sequence). Trimming removed 3 bases from V and 5 bases from J, with 10 bases in between. The CDR3 loop spans 13 amino acids. The CDR3 DNA follows: TGTGCCAGCAGCTCAACAGGAGAAGATACGCAGTATTTT. As protein: CASSSTGEDTQYF.

V is TRBV28 and J is TRBJ1-5, with TRBD1 as a possible D gene (5 bases). CDR1 and CDR2 from the germline V gene are MDHEN and SYDVKM. This CDR3 contains 14 residues. Trimming took off 3 bases at V and 7 bases at J, with 13 bases between the two ends. The CDR3, as DNA: TGTGCCAGCAGTTTCCGGGGGGACGGGCAGCCCCAGCATTTT. Amino acids: CASSFRGDGQPQHF.

The chain has TRBV6-4 and TRBJ1-5, with TRBD1 matching 7 bases. Germline-derived CDR1 and CDR2 are MRHNA and SNTAGT. V lost 10 bases, J lost 2 bases, and 14 bases stayed unmatched. The CDR3 consists of 16 residues. CDR3 in amino acids: CATRRQGDWGNQPQHF. CDR3 bases: TGTGCCACCAGAAGGCAGGGGGATTGGGGCAATCAGCCCCAGCATTTT.

The genes are TRBV11-2 and TRBJ1-5; D perhaps matches TRBD1 (5 bases). Germline V lookup: CDR1 SGHAT, CDR2 FQNNGV. Trimming removed 4 bases at V and 7 bases at J, with 11 bases between. The CDR3 loop spans 13 amino acids. The CDR3 DNA sequence: TGTGCCAGCAGCTCAGGGCTAAGCCAGCCCCAGCATTTT. Its translation is CASSSGLSQPQHF.

For the CDR3, the DNA is TGCAGCGTTGCTTTTGGACAAAACACTGAAGCTTTCTTT. The encoded protein is CSVAFGQNTEAFF. This rearrangement joins TRBV29-1 to TRBJ1-1, with D perhaps matching TRBD1 (5 bases). The CDR3 sequence is 13 residues long. With 4 bases removed from V and 2 bases from J, the gap between germline ends came to 11 bases. Germline CDR1 SQVTM, CDR2 ANQGSEA.

As DNA, the CDR3 is TGTGCCAGCTCACCCTTTCTACTGACGGGGCGGAACACTGAAGCTTTCTTT. Translation: CASSPFLLTGRNTEAFF. The V call is TRBV18, the J call TRBJ1-1, with D possibly matching TRBD1 (5 bases). V lost 3 bases and J lost 1, with 18 bases in between. CDR1 and CDR2 from the germline V gene are KGHSH and LQKENI. The CDR3 consists of 17 residues.

This clone was found once. The V gene is TRBV15, the J gene TRBJ2-5; D not certain. The CDR3 totals 11 residues. In germline, CDR1 is LNHNV, CDR2 YYDKDF (reference sequence). The V and J ends lost 2 bases and 2 bases respectively, with 0 bases between them. CDR3 sequence reads: CATSRQETQYF. In DNA, the CDR3 is TGTGCCACCAGCAGACAAGAGACCCAGTACTTC.

This chain links TRBV27 with TRBJ1-6; 8 bases are a match to TRBD1. The V gene end was trimmed by 0 bases and the J gene end by 8 bases; junction bases not matched to a gene: 6. CDR3 size: 16 residues. Germline CDR1 is MNHEY and CDR2 is SMNVEV (reference sequence). CDR3 DNA: TGTGCCAGCAGTTTATCGCCCCGGACAGGGCATTCACCCCTCCACTTT. Protein sequence: CASSLSPRTGHSPLHF.

The chain joins TRBV19 to TRBJ1-5; the D gene is possibly TRBD1 (5 bases). Trimming cost V 4 bases and J 3 bases, with 10 bases left between them. Germline CDR1 is LNHDA and CDR2 is SQIVND (reference sequence). The CDR3 length is 14 residues. The CDR3 sequence: CASSRGPNNQPQHF. CDR3 DNA: TGTGCCAGTAGTAGGGGACCGAACAATCAGCCCCAGCATTTT.